This TCR beta chain came from a study of T cell repertoires in cytomegalovirus infection. For the study at large: Recently described HLA-C-restricted plus well-studied HLA-B-restricted CMV epitopes were used.

This clonotype showed up just a few times. Its antigen is unidentified. J gave up 3 bases and V 1 base, and 10 bases lay outside the gene matches. Looked up from germline, CDR1 is MGHRA and CDR2 is YSYEKL. The CDR3 is 17 residues long. One entry per CDR3 protein, called by TCRdb with MiXCR from the reads. Of about 890,000 distinct CDR3 sequences in the sample, 25% to 40% were seen once. This receptor was identified in a human donor in good health (CMV status not recorded). Some clones in this sample may be carry-over from other donors' samples. The chain uses TRBV4-1 and TRBJ1-1; 8 positions match TRBD1. This specimen consisted of cultured CD8+ T cells from PBMCs, obtained from culture after CMV antigen stimulation. The CDR3 reads CASSQATGEILDTEAFF. DNA of the CDR3: TGCGCCAGCAGCCAAGCGACAGGGGAGATACTGGACACTGAAGCTTTCTTT.